This entry lists 23 T cell receptor beta chains sequenced from one sample in a study of T cells in Graves' hyperthyroidism and ophthalmopathy. RNA transcripts yielded amplified TCR beta CDR3 regions. RT-PCR in the first round (using the HTBI primer set) targeted the TCR CDR3. TCRdb analysed the multiplex PCR reads with MiXCR anew, one entry per CDR3 protein. The data show about 380,000 distinct CDR3 sequences, approximately 17% seen once. Sequencing input: blood. All receptors derive from a man in his late teens or twenties with Graves' ophthalmopathy.

This chain uses TRBV24-1 with TRBJ2-2; 10 nucleotides line up with TRBD2. With V trimmed by 7 bases and J by 7 bases, 11 bases remained unmatched. This CDR3 contains 16 residues. Germline CDR1 is KGHDR and CDR2 is SFDVKD. The CDR3 DNA is TGTGCCACCAGCGGCAGCGGGGGGGCCAAGGACGGGGAGCTGTTTTTT. Amino acid sequence: CATSGSGGAKDGELFF.

In this sample, this clonotype turned up many times. V is TRBV2 and J is TRBJ2-1, with a possible D match to TRBD2 (7 bases). V lost 4 bases and J 10 bases, leaving 14 bases between the germline ends. Germline V gives CDR1 SNHLY, CDR2 FYNNEI. The CDR3 covers 13 residues. The CDR3 loop reads CASSAGGHDEQFF. CDR3 sequence (DNA): TGTGCCAGCAGTGCGGGGGGCCACGACGAGCAGTTCTTC. Looking up the rest from reference TRBV2 and TRBJ2-1 gives the full variable domain: EPEVTQTPSHQVTQMGQEVILRCVPISNHLYFYWYRQILGQKVEFLVSFYNNEISEKSEIFDDQFSVERPDGSNFTLKIRSTKLEDSAMYFCASSAGGHDEQFFGPGTRLTVL.

In its sample, this clonotype was seen many times. This chain uses TRBV7-2 with TRBJ2-3, with TRBD1 matching over 11 bases. The length of the CDR3 is 16 residues. The germline CDR1 and CDR2 sequences are SGHTA and FQGNSA. The V gene end was trimmed by 5 bases and the J gene end by 7 bases; junction bases not matched to a gene: 11. CDR3 sequence: CASSRGVGTGGNTQYF. As DNA, the CDR3 is TGTGCCAGCAGCAGGGGCGTGGGGACAGGGGGAAATACGCAGTATTTT.

Regarding this clonotype: A junction boundary mismatches the germline segment, possibly from a read error. The chain links TRBV7-9 to TRBJ2-3, with TRBD2 matching over 7 bases. Germline loops: CDR1 SEHNR, CDR2 FQNEAQ (reference sequence). The CDR3 totals 13 residues. The CDR3 spells CASSLADTDTQYF. CDR3 DNA: TGTGCCAGCAGCCTAGCGGACACAGATACGCAGTATTTT.

This clonotype was seen a few times. The rearrangement links TRBV5-6 to TRBJ2-7, with D possibly being TRBD2 (6 bases). The germline V gene encodes CDR1 SGHDT and CDR2 YYEEEE. The CDR3 has 14 residues. The ends were cut back, 3 bases at V and 4 bases at J, with 14 bases in the middle. CDR3 bases: TGTGCCAGCAGCTGGGGGGTGGAGTCGTACGAGCAGTACTTC. It specifies CASSWGVESYEQYF.

In its sample, this clonotype was seen a few times. The chain joins TRBV5-8 to TRBJ1-1, with D tentatively TRBD1 (5 bases). With 6 bases removed from V and 0 bases from J, the gap between germline ends came to 9 bases. The CDR3 totals 13 residues. Germline CDR1 reads SGHTS; CDR2 reads YDEGEE. CDR3 sequence reads: CASNDRVNTEAFF. The DNA for the CDR3 is TGTGCCAGCAACGACAGAGTGAACACTGAAGCTTTCTTT.

This clonotype was detected a few times. CDR3: CASSIGGGIEAFF. The CDR3 bases are TGTGCCAGTAGTATAGGAGGCGGGATTGAAGCTTTCTTT. V usage is TRBV19 and J usage is TRBJ1-1; D gene uncertain. This CDR3 region has 13 residues. With 1 base removed from V and 7 bases from J, the gap between germline ends came to 10 bases. Germline CDR1 reads LNHDA; CDR2 reads SQIVND (reference sequence).

This clonotype was counted ten times or more. In DNA form, the CDR3 reads TGTGCCAGCAGTAGGGACAGGGGAACCTACAATGAGCAGTTCTTC. Protein product: CASSRDRGTYNEQFF. This chain uses TRBV12-3 or TRBV12-4 with TRBJ2-1; 10 bases line up with TRBD1. The junction had 3 bases not matched to a gene; V was cut back by 5 bases and J by 2 bases. This CDR3 has 15 residues.

J is TRBJ2-6 and V is TRBV15, with a tentative D call TRBD2 (5 bases). The V end was cut by 5 bases, the J end by 1 base, with 12 bases between. The CDR3 has 16 amino acids. Germline CDR1 is LNHNV and CDR2 is YYDKDF (reference sequence). As DNA, the CDR3 is TGTGCCACCAGCCCACCCGAGGGATCTGGGGCCAACGTCCTGACTTTC. It encodes CATSPPEGSGANVLTF.

The table lists this clonotype with a few counts. The chain has TRBV29-1 and TRBJ2-1, with D perhaps matching TRBD2 (6 bases). V lost 4 bases and J 4 bases, leaving 14 bases between the germline ends. This CDR3 comprises 14 residues. Germline V CDR1 and CDR2: SQVTM, ANQGSEA. The CDR3: CSVAGGIKYNEQFF. The DNA for the CDR3 is TGCAGCGTTGCTGGAGGGATTAAATACAATGAGCAGTTCTTC.

This chain connects TRBV19 to TRBJ1-1; D may be TRBD1 (5 bases). The V end lost 6 bases, the J end lost 4 bases, and 15 bases lay between the germline ends. The germline V gene has CDR1 LNHDA and CDR2 SQIVND (reference sequence). CDR3 length: 14 amino acids. CDR3 sequence reads: CASSITGARTEAFF. For the CDR3, the DNA is TGTGCCAGTAGCATAACCGGGGCGCGCACTGAAGCTTTCTTT.

This rearrangement joins TRBV14 to TRBJ2-3; the D gene is possibly TRBD1 (6 bases). The CDR3 is made up of 14 amino acids. Germline assignment: CDR1 SGHDN and CDR2 FVKESK. The V and J ends lost 3 bases and 3 bases respectively, with 10 bases between them. CDR3 nucleotides: TGTGCCAGCAGCCATTTGACAGGAACAGATACGCAGTATTTT. It translates to CASSHLTGTDTQYF.

The sample holds many counts of this clonotype. The V call is TRBV11-2, the J call TRBJ2-3; D remains unclear. From germline, CDR1 is SGHAT and CDR2 FQNNGV. This CDR3 has 16 amino acids. V was trimmed by 1 base and J by 2 bases, leaving 13 bases between them. CDR3 protein: CASSLGRVMYTDTQYF. The CDR3 bases are TGTGCCAGCAGCTTAGGTCGGGTGATGTACACAGATACGCAGTATTTT.

The chain recombines TRBV14 with TRBJ2-1; possibly TRBD1 or TRBD2 for D (5 bases each). This CDR3 is built from 14 residues. V lost 4 bases, J lost 3 bases, and 10 bases lay in between. Germline CDR1 reads SGHDN; CDR2 reads FVKESK. CDR3 in DNA: TGTGCCAGCAGCCGGGGGACGGACTACAATGAGCAGTTCTTC. Encoded protein: CASSRGTDYNEQFF.

This clonotype was seen at least ten times. V and J are TRBV5-1 and TRBJ2-3; 14 bases line up with TRBD2. The V gene's germline CDR1 is SGHRS and CDR2 YFSETQ. Germline trimming cut 0 bases from V and 1 base from J; bases unmatched to any gene: 4. The CDR3 is 18 residues long. CDR3 protein: CASSLGLAGGVGTDTQYF. CDR3 nucleotide sequence: TGCGCCAGCAGCTTGGGACTAGCGGGGGGGGTTGGCACAGATACGCAGTATTTT.

The V call is TRBV7-2, the J call TRBJ2-5; TRBD2 matches 7 bases. V dropped 5 bases and J dropped 4; count of bases not matched to a gene: 7. The CDR3 is made up of 14 amino acids. Germline CDR1 reads SGHTA; CDR2 reads FQGNSA. The CDR3 reads CASSLGLVTETQYF. CDR3 in DNA: TGTGCCAGCAGCCTCGGACTAGTCACAGAGACCCAGTACTTC.

This clonotype was seen ten or more times. CDR3 residues: CASSLAQGYNSPLHF. CDR3 coding DNA: TGTGCCAGCAGCTTGGCCCAGGGTTATAATTCACCCCTCCACTTT. The genes are TRBV5-6 and TRBJ1-6; possible D gene TRBD1, 5 bases. Germline loops: CDR1 SGHDT, CDR2 YYEEEE. The CDR3 is 15 amino acids. V was trimmed by 0 bases and J by 4 bases, leaving 8 bases between them.

This clonotype was detected only a few times. This chain connects TRBV13 to TRBJ2-3; the match to TRBD2 covers 15 bases. This CDR3 has 15 residues. Germline CDR1 reads PRHDT; CDR2 reads FYEKMQ (reference sequence). The trim removed 5 bases at V and 5 bases at J, leaving 2 bases unmatched. The CDR3, as DNA: TGTGCCAGCAGCCCGGGACTAGCGGGGGGAGATACGCAGTATTTT. Protein product: CASSPGLAGGDTQYF.

Only a few counts were recorded for this clonotype. The chain couples TRBV19 to TRBJ1-1; tentatively, D is TRBD1 (6 bases). In germline, CDR1 is LNHDA, CDR2 SQIVND (reference sequence). V dropped 6 bases and J dropped 1 base, with 9 bases sitting between them. CDR3 length: 13 residues. CDR3 in DNA: TGTGCCAGTAGGACAGGTCCGAACACTGAAGCTTTCTTT. It is translated as CASRTGPNTEAFF.

This clonotype was detected ten times or more. The chain links TRBV27 to TRBJ2-7; D may be TRBD2 (6 bases). CDR1 is MNHEY and CDR2 is SMNVEV in the germline V gene (reference sequence). V lost 4 bases to trimming and J lost 4 bases, with 17 bases between them. The CDR3 has 15 residues. CDR3 loop: CASSSLGGQRYEQYF. CDR3 coding DNA: TGTGCCAGCAGTTCCCTCGGGGGTCAGAGGTACGAGCAGTACTTC.

The rearrangement uses TRBV3-1 and TRBJ1-3; D not resolved. The CDR3 runs to 17 residues. Trimming removed 0 bases at V and 0 bases at J, with 12 bases between. The germline gives CDR1 LGHDT, CDR2 YNNKEL (reference sequence). The CDR3 reads CASSQDPQQTSGNTIYF. CDR3 sequence (DNA): TGTGCCAGCAGCCAAGATCCCCAACAGACCTCTGGAAACACCATATATTTT.

Only a few counts were recorded for this clonotype. This chain links TRBV2 with TRBJ2-3; no firm D call. Germline lookup yields CDR1 SNHLY and CDR2 FYNNEI. V lost 10 bases to trimming and J lost 2 bases, with 10 bases between them. The CDR3 has 12 amino acids. CDR3 DNA: TGTGCCACGCGGCCGTCCACAGATACGCAGTATTTT. This codes for CATRPSTDTQYF.

The rearrangement uses TRBV20-1 and TRBJ2-2, with D hard to call. Germline values: CDR1 DFQATT, CDR2 SNEGSKA (reference sequence). V shed 5 bases and J shed 7 bases, with 14 bases lying between them. The CDR3 runs 13 residues. CDR3 DNA sequence: TGCAGTGCTGCCAAAGGGCTCGTCGGGGAGCTGTTTTTT. Translation gives CSAAKGLVGELFF.